Below, 3 T cell receptor beta chains from the same sample are listed, as sequenced in a study of cytomegalovirus exposure and HLA in healthy donors. PCR primers comprised 60 Vbeta and 13 Jbeta primers. Assay used: immunoSEQ multiplex PCR; TCRdb lists only in-frame clones, some missing. This table holds fewer than 110,000 clones, around 78% found once. Sequencing input: PBMCs. These receptors all come from a young man in good health and CMV-seronegative.

V and J are TRBV2 and TRBJ1-4; 10 bases agree with TRBD1. The J segment lost 3 bases and the V segment lost 7 bases, leaving 20 bases of the junction unmatched. Germline loops: CDR1 SNHLY, CDR2 FYNNEI. This CDR3 has 20 residues. CDR3 loop: CASNWDASDRGLSANEKLFF. CDR3 nucleotide sequence: TGTGCCAGCAACTGGGACGCCTCTGACAGGGGGCTTTCAGCTAATGAAAAACTGTTTTTT.

The chain joins TRBV11-2 to TRBJ2-3; 10 nucleotides align to TRBD2. The germline V gene has CDR1 SGHAT and CDR2 FQNNGV. The CDR3 loop spans 14 amino acids. The junction had 7 bases not matched to a gene; V was cut back by 5 bases and J by 8 bases. The DNA for the CDR3 is TGTGCCAGCAGCCAAAGCGGGAGGGAGGTTACGCAGTATTTT. This gives the protein CASSQSGREVTQYF.

This chain links TRBV28 with TRBJ2-3, with D perhaps TRBD2 (6 bases). CDR3 size: 14 residues. The V and J ends lost 8 bases and 3 bases respectively, with 15 bases between them. Germline values: CDR1 MDHEN, CDR2 SYDVKM. The DNA for the CDR3 is TGTGCCAGCGATGGGACTTGGAGAACAGATACGCAGTATTTT. It codes for CASDGTWRTDTQYF.